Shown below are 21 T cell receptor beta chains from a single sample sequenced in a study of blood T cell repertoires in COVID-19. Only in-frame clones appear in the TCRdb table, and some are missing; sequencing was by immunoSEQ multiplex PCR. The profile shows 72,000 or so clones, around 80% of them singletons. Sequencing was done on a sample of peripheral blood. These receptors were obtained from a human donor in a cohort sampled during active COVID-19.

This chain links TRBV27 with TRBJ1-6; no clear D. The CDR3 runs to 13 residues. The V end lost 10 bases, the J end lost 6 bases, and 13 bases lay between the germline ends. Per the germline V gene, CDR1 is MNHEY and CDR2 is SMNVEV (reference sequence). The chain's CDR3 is CATSRGSNSPLHF. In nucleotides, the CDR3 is TGTGCCACCTCTCGCGGTAGTAATTCACCCCTCCACTTT.

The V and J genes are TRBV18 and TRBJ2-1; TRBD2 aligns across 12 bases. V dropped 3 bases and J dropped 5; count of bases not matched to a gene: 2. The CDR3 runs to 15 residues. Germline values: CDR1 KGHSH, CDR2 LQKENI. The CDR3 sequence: CASSPGLAGNNEQFF. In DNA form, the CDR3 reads TGTGCCAGCTCACCGGGACTAGCGGGTAACAATGAGCAGTTCTTC.

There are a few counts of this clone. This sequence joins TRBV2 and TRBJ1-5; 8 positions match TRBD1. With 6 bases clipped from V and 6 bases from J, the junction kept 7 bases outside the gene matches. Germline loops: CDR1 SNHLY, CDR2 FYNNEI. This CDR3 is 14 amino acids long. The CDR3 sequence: CASSLQGASQPQHF. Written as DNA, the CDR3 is TGTGCCAGCAGCCTCCAGGGGGCTAGTCAGCCCCAGCATTTT. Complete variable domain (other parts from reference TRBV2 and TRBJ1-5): EPEVTQTPSHQVTQMGQEVILRCVPISNHLYFYWYRQILGQKVEFLVSFYNNEISEKSEIFDDQFSVERPDGSNFTLKIRSTKLEDSAMYFCASSLQGASQPQHFGDGTRLSIL.

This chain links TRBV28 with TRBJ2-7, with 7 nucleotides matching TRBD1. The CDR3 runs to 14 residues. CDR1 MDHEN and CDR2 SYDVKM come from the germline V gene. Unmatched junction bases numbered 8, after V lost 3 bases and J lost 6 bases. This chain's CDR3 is CASSLSIRGLEQYF. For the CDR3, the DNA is TGTGCCAGCAGTTTGTCGATAAGGGGGCTCGAGCAGTACTTC.

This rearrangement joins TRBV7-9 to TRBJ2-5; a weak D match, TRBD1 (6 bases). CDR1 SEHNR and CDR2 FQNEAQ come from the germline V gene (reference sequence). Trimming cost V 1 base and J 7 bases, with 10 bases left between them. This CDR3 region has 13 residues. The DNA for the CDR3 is TGTGCCAGCAGCTTAGGACAGGACCGGACCCAGTACTTC. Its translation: CASSLGQDRTQYF.

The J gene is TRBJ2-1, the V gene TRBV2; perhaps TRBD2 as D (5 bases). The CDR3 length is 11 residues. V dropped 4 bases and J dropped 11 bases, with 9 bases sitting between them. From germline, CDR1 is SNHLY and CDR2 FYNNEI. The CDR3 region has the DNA TGTGCCAGCAGTGGACTACGTAAGCAGTTCTTC. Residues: CASSGLRKQFF.

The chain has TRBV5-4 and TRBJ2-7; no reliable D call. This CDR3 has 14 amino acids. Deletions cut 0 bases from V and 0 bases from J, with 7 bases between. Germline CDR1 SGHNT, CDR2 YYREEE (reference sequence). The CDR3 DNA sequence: TGTGCCAGCAGCTTGGGTGGAGACTCCTACGAGCAGTACTTC. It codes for CASSLGGDSYEQYF.

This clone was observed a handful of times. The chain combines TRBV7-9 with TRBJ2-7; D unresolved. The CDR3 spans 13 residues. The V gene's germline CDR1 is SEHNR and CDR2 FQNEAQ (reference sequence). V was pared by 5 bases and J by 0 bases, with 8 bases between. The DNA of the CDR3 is TGTGCCAGCAGCCCCATCAGCTCCTACGAGCAGTACTTC. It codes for CASSPISSYEQYF. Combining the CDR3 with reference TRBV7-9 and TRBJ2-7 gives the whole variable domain DTGVSQNPRHKITKRGQNVTFRCDPISEHNRLYWYRQTLGQGPEFLTYFQNEAQLEKSRLLSDRFSAERPKGSFSTLEIQRTEQGDSAMYLCASSPISSYEQYFGPGTRLTVT.

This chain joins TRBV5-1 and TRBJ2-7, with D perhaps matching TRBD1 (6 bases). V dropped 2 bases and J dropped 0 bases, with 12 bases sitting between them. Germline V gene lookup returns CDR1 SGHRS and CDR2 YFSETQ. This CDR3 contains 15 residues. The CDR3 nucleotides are TGCGCCAGCAGCTTACAGGGTGGGAACTCCTACGAGCAGTACTTC. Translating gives CASSLQGGNSYEQYF.

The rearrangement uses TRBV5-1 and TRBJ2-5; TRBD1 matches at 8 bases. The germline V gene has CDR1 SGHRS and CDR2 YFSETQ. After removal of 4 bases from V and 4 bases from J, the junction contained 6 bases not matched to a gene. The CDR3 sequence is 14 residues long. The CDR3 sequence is CASSTGQARETQYF. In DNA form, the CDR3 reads TGCGCCAGCAGCACGGGACAGGCTAGAGAGACCCAGTACTTC.

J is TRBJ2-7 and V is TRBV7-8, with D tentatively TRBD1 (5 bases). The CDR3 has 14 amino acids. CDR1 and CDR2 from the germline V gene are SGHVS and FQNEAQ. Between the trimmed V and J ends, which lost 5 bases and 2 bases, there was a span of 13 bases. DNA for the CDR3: TGTGCCAGCAGCCAAAGGGGCCCGCCCTACGAGCAGTACTTC. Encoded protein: CASSQRGPPYEQYF.

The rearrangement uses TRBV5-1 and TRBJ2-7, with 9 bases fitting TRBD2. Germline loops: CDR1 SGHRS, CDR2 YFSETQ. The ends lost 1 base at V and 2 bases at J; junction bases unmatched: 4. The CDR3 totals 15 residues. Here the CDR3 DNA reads TGCGCCAGCAGCTTGTCGGGCGGGAGGGCCTACGAGCAGTACTTC. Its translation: CASSLSGGRAYEQYF.

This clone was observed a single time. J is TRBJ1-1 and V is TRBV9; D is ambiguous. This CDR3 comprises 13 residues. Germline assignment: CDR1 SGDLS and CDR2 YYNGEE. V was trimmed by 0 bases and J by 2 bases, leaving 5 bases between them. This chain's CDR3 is CASSVDGNTEAFF. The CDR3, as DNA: TGTGCCAGCAGCGTAGACGGTAACACTGAAGCTTTCTTT.

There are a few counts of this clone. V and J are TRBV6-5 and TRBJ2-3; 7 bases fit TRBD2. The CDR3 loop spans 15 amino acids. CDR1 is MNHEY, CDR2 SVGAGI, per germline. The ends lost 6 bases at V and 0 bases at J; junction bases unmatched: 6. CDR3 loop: CASRGSGESTDTQYF. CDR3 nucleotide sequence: TGTGCCAGCAGGGGGAGCGGGGAGAGCACAGATACGCAGTATTTT.

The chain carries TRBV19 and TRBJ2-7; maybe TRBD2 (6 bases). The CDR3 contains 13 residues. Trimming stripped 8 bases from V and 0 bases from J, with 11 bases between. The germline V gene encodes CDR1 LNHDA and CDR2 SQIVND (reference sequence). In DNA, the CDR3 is TGTGCCAGTGCGGCGGGGACCTCCTACGAGCAGTACTTC. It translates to CASAAGTSYEQYF. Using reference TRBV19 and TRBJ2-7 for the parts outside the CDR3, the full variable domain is DGGITQSPKYLFRKEGQNVTLSCEQNLNHDAMYWYRQDPGQGLRLIYYSQIVNDFQKGDIAEGYSVSREKKESFPLTVTSAQKNPTAFYLCASAAGTSYEQYFGPGTRLTVT.

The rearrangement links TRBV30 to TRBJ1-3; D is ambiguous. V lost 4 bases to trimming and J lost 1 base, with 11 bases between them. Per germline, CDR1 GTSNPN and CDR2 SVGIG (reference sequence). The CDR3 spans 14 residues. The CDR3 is CAWTVGVSGNTIYF. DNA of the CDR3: TGTGCCTGGACGGTAGGAGTGTCTGGAAACACCATATATTTT.

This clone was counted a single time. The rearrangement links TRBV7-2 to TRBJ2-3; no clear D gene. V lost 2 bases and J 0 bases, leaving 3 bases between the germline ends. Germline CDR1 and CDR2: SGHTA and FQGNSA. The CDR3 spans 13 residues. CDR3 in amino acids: CASSLLSTDTQYF. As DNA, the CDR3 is TGTGCCAGCAGCTTATTAAGCACAGATACGCAGTATTTT.

The CDR3 DNA reads TGTGCCAGCAGTTTAACCCGCGACAGGGCGGAGACCCAGTACTTC. Translation: CASSLTRDRAETQYF. The rearrangement joins TRBV27 to TRBJ2-5, with 7 bases that match TRBD1. V gave up 2 bases and J gave up 5 bases; unmatched junction bases: 8. The length of the CDR3 is 15 residues. CDR1 and CDR2 (germline): MNHEY, SMNVEV (reference sequence).

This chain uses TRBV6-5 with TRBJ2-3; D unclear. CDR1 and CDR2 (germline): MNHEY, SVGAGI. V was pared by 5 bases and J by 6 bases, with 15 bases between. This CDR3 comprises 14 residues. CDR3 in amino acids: CASSPRLAVDTQYF. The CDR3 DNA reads TGTGCCAGCAGTCCCCGATTGGCTGTGGATACGCAGTATTTT.

As DNA, the CDR3 is TGTGCCAGCAGCGACCGACAGGGTGGGTCCAATGAGCAGTTCTTC. It specifies CASSDRQGGSNEQFF. The chain uses TRBV5-4 and TRBJ2-1; 7 bases agree with TRBD1. There are 15 residues in the CDR3. The germline gives CDR1 SGHNT, CDR2 YYREEE (reference sequence). The J segment lost 6 bases and the V segment lost 4 bases, leaving 10 bases of the junction unmatched.

Here the CDR3 DNA reads TGTGCCAGCAGCCTTCTGGCCTCCTCCTACGAGCAGTACTTC. Translation gives CASSLLASSYEQYF. The V call is TRBV5-4, the J call TRBJ2-7, with D hard to call. This CDR3 region has 14 residues. The V gene's germline CDR1 is SGHNT and CDR2 YYREEE (reference sequence). Trimming removed 4 bases at V and 0 bases at J, with 11 bases between.